This T cell receptor beta chain was sequenced during a study of cytotoxic CD8 clonotypes in ibrutinib-treated CLL. Study overall: Partial responses numbered around 24 and complete responses 2; after a median around 63 months, roughly 15 stayed remitted and approximately twelve progressed.

Germline V gene sequence: CDR1 SGHRS, CDR2 YFSETQ. The length of the CDR3 is 15 residues. Trimming cost V 5 bases and J 3 bases, with 14 bases left between them. In its sample, this clone was seen once. Libraries were prepared by immunoSEQ multiplex PCR; TCRdb keeps only in-frame clonotypes and omits some of them. The table shows roughly 250,000 clones, with about three quarters occurring only once. The chain has TRBV5-1 and TRBJ2-2; a weak D match, TRBD1 (6 bases). Here the sequenced sample was PBMCs, taken after 24 months of ibrutinib treatment. This TCR was recovered from a human donor with chronic lymphocytic leukemia. CDR3 coding DNA: TGCGCCAGCAGTAGGCAGGGGCTCTACACCGGGGAGCTGTTTTTT. This translates into CASSRQGLYTGELFF.